A single sample is the source of the 11 T cell receptor beta chains below, sequenced in a study of response to subunit inactivated influenza vaccine. TCRdb passed the RT-PCR reads through MiXCR, listing each CDR3 protein once. The table includes 150,000 or so distinct CDR3 sequences, approximately 12% detected once. The source material was CD8+ T cells sorted from PBMCs, sampled 23 to 25 months after vaccination. The receptors here all came from a man aged 45 to 70 who received an inactivated influenza vaccine.

On this clonotype itself: A junction end diverges from the germline sequence, so it may reflect a read error. The CDR3 DNA follows: TGTGCCAGCAGTCTCCAGGGGGCCTTCAATGAGAAGTTCTTC. Translated: CASSLQGAFNEKFF. The rearrangement uses TRBV12-3 or TRBV12-4 and TRBJ2-1, with TRBD1 identical over 8 bases. The CDR3 sequence is 14 residues long.

This rearrangement joins TRBV27 to TRBJ1-2, with D unclear. The CDR3 runs 13 residues. Looked up from germline, CDR1 is MNHEY and CDR2 is SMNVEV (reference sequence). V shed 6 bases and J shed 3 bases, with 11 bases lying between them. Here the CDR3 DNA reads TGTGCCAGCAGCCCGTCCACGTACTATGGCTACACCTTC. As protein: CASSPSTYYGYTF.

This clonotype was seen a handful of times. The CDR3 loop reads CASSYGYSVEQFF. CDR3 in DNA: TGTGCCAGCAGTTACGGGTACAGCGTTGAGCAGTTCTTC. The rearrangement uses TRBV6-2 or TRBV6-3 and TRBJ2-1, with D unclear. CDR1 is MNHEY, CDR2 SVGEGT, per germline. This CDR3 contains 13 residues. Between the trimmed V and J ends, which lost 2 bases and 9 bases, there was a span of 11 bases.

This clonotype was seen only a few times. The chain employs TRBV9 and TRBJ2-4; D is possibly TRBD1 or TRBD2 (5 bases each). The CDR3 totals 14 residues. Germline CDR1 is SGDLS and CDR2 is YYNGEE. V was cut by 0 bases and J by 5 bases, with 9 bases left in between. The CDR3 DNA follows: TGTGCCAGCAGCGTAGGGGACGGACAAAACATTCAGTACTTC. This sequence encodes CASSVGDGQNIQYF.

The chain recombines TRBV7-8 with TRBJ2-5, with D possibly being TRBD2 (5 bases). Deletions cut 0 bases from V and 5 bases from J, with 19 bases between. There are 17 residues in the CDR3. Germline CDR1 SGHVS, CDR2 FQNEAQ. For the CDR3, the DNA is TGTGCCAGCAGCTTAGCACCACGGTTACTAGGGTGGGAGACCCAGTACTTC. Its protein product is CASSLAPRLLGWETQYF.

In this sample, this clonotype turned up a few times. The chain employs TRBV27 and TRBJ1-3; D is perhaps TRBD1 (5 bases). V was clipped by 3 bases and J by 2 bases, with 11 bases between them. The CDR3 sequence is 15 residues long. Looked up from germline, CDR1 is MNHEY and CDR2 is SMNVEV (reference sequence). The CDR3 reads CASSLTAPPGNTIYF. In DNA, the CDR3 is TGTGCCAGCAGTTTGACAGCCCCTCCTGGAAACACCATATATTTT.

This clonotype was detected a few times. This rearrangement joins TRBV28 to TRBJ1-1; D unclear. Germline lookup yields CDR1 MDHEN and CDR2 SYDVKM. The CDR3 consists of 15 residues. Trimming removed 2 bases at V and 1 base at J, with 11 bases between. CDR3 sequence reads: CASSLLPLKNTEAFF. The CDR3 DNA follows: TGTGCCAGCAGTTTACTCCCATTAAAGAACACTGAAGCTTTCTTT.

The table lists this clonotype with a few counts. This chain links TRBV11-2 with TRBJ2-1; D assignment may be TRBD1 or TRBD2 (5 bases each). Germline V lookup: CDR1 SGHAT, CDR2 FQNNGV. There are 18 residues in the CDR3. V was clipped by 0 bases and J by 2 bases, with 17 bases between them. CDR3 loop: CASSLDAFGGSTYNEQFF. The CDR3 nucleotides are TGTGCCAGCAGCTTAGATGCGTTTGGGGGTAGCACCTACAATGAGCAGTTCTTC.

Remarks on this clonotype: This may stem from a read error, because a much larger clone lies one nucleotide away. The CDR3 nucleotides read TGCAGCGTCCAAAATAACCTCGGGACTAGTGGCAATGAGCAGTTCTTC. The encoded protein is CSVQNNLGTSGNEQFF. The chain combines TRBV29-1 with TRBJ2-1, with 8 bases that match TRBD2. Germline CDR1 reads SQVTM; CDR2 reads ANQGSEA. Trimming at V came to 6 bases and at J to 6 bases, leaving 16 bases not matched to a gene. The CDR3 consists of 16 residues.

This clonotype was recorded a few times. The chain combines TRBV5-6 with TRBJ1-2; the match to TRBD1 covers 10 bases. V lost 3 bases, J lost 14 bases, and 10 bases stayed unmatched. The CDR3 covers 13 residues. The germline CDR1 and CDR2 sequences are SGHDT and YYEEEE. Here the CDR3 reads CASSSGTGVQRTF. As DNA, the CDR3 is TGTGCCAGCAGCTCCGGGACAGGGGTACAGCGTACCTTC.

V is TRBV30 and J is TRBJ2-1, with 9 bases fitting TRBD1. This CDR3 has 16 residues. The V gene end was trimmed by 3 bases and the J gene end by 1 base; junction bases not matched to a gene: 7. The V gene's germline CDR1 is GTSNPN and CDR2 SVGIG (reference sequence). The CDR3 DNA reads as TGTGCCTGGAGCGGAACAGGGGGCCGGTCCTACAATGAGCAGTTCTTC. Encoded protein: CAWSGTGGRSYNEQFF.